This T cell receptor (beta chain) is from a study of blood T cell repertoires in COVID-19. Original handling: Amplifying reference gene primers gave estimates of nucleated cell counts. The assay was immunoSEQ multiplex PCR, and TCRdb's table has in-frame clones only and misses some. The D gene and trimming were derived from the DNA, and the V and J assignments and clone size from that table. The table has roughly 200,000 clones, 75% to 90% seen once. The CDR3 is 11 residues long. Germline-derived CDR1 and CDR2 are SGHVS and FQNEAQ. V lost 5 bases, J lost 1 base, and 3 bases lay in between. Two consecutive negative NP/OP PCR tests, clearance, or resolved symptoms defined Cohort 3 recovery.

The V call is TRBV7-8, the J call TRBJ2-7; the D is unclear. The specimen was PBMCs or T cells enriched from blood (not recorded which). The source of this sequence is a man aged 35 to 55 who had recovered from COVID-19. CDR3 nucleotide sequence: TGTGCCAGCAGCGTATCCTACGAGCAGTACTTC. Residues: CASSVSYEQYF.